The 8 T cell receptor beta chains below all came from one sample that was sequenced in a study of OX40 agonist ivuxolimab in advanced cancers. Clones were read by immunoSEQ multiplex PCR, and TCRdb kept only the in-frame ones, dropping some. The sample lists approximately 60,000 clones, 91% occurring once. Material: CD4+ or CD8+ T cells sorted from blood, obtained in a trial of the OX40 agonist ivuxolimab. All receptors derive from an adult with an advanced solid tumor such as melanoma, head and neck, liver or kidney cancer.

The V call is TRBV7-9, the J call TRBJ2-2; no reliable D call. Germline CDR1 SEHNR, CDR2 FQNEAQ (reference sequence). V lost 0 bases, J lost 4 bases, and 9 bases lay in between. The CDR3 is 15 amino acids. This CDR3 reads CASSLAGPLTGELFF. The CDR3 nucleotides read TGTGCCAGCAGCTTAGCCGGCCCACTCACCGGGGAGCTGTTTTTT.

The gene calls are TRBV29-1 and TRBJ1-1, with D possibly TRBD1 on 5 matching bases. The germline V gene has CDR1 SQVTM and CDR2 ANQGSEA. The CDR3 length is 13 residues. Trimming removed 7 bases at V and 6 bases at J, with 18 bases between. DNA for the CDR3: TGCAGCGCTATCGGACTCCTAGGGGCTGAAGCTTTCTTT. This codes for CSAIGLLGAEAFF.

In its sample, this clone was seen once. Here the CDR3 reads CASSALSGSLDEQFF. The CDR3, as DNA: TGTGCCAGCTCAGCTTTGAGCGGGAGTCTAGATGAGCAGTTCTTC. The chain joins TRBV18 to TRBJ2-1, with 8 bases fitting TRBD2. This CDR3 has 15 residues. Germline-derived CDR1 and CDR2 are KGHSH and LQKENI. Germline trimming cut 5 bases from V and 8 bases from J; bases unmatched to any gene: 11.

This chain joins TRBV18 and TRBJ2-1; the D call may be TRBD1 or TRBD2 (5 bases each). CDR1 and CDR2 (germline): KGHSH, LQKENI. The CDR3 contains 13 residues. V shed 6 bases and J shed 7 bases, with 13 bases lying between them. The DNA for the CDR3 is TGTGCCAGCTCCCCTTTAGGGGAGAATGAGCAGTTCTTC. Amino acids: CASSPLGENEQFF.

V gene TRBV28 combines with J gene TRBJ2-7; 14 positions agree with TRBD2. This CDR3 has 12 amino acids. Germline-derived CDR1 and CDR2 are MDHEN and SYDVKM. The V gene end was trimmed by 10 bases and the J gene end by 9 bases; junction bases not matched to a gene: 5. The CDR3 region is CATRLAGGLQYF. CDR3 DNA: TGTGCCACCAGACTAGCGGGAGGGTTGCAGTACTTC.

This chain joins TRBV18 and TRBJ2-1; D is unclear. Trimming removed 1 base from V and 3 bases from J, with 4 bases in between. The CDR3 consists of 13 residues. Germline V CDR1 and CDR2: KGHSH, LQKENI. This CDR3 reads CASSPLSYNEQFF. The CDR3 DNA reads TGTGCCAGCTCACCACTCAGCTACAATGAGCAGTTCTTC.

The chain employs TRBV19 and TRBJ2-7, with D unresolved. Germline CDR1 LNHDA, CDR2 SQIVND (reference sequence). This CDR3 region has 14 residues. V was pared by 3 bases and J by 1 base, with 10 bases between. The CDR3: CASSIKGYSYEQYF. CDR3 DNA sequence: TGTGCCAGTAGTATTAAAGGATATTCCTACGAGCAGTACTTC.

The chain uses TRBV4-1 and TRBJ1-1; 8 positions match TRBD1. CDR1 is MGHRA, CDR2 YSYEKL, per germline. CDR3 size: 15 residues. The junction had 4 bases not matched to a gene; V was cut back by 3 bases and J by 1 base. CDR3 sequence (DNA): TGCGCCAGCAGCCAGGCTGGACAGGGGAACACTGAAGCTTTCTTT. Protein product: CASSQAGQGNTEAFF.